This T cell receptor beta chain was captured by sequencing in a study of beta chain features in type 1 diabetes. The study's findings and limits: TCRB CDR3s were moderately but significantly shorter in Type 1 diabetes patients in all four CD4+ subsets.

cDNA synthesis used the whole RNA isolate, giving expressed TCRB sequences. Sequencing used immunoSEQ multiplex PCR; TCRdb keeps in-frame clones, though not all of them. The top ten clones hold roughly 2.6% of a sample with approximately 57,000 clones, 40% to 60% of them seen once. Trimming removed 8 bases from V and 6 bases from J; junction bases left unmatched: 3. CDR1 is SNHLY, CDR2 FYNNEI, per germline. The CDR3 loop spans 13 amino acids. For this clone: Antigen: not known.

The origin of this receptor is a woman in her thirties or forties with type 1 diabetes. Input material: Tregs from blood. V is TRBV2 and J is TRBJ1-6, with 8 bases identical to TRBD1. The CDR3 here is CASLTGGNSPLHF. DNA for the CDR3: TGTGCCAGCTTAACAGGGGGTAATTCACCCCTCCACTTT.